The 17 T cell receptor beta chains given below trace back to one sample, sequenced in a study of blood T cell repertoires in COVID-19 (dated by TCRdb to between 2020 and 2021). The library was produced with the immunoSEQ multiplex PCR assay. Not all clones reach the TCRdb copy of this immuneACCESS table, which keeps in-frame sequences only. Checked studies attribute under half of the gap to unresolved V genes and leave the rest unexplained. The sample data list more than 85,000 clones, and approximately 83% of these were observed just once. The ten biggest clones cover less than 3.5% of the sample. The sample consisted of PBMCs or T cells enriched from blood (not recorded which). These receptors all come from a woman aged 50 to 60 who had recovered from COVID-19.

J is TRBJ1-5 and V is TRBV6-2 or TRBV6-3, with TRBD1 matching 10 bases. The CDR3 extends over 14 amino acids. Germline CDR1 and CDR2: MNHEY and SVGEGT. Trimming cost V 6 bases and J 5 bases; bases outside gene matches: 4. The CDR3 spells CASSQTGGHQPQHF. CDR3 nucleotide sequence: TGTGCCAGCAGCCAGACAGGGGGCCATCAGCCCCAGCATTTT.

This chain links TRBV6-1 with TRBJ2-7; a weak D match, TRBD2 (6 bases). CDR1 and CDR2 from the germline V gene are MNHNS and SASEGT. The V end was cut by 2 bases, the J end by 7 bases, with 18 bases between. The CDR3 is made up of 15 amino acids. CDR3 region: CASSERRVVGWEQYF. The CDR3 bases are TGTGCCAGCAGTGAAAGGAGGGTTGTCGGATGGGAGCAGTACTTC.

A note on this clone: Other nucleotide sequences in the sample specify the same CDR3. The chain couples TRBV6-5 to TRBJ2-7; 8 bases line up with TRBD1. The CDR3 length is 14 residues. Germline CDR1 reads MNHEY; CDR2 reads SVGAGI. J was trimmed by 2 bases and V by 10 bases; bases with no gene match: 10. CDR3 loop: CAIRRQGSAYEQYF. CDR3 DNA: TGTGCCATACGACGACAGGGGTCCGCCTACGAGCAGTACTTC.

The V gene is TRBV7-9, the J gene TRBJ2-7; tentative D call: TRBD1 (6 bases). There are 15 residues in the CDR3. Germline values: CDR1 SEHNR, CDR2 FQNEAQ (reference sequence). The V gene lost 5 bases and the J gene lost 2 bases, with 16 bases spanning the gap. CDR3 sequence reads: CASSPTGTLTYEQYF. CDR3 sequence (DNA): TGTGCCAGCAGCCCTACCGGGACACTTACCTACGAGCAGTACTTC.

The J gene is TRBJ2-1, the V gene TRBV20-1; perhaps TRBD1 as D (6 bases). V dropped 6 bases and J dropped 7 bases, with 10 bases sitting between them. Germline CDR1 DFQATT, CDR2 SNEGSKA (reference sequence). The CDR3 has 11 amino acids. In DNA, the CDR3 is TGCAGTGCCCCTAGGGGGAATGAGCAGTTCTTC. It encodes CSAPRGNEQFF.

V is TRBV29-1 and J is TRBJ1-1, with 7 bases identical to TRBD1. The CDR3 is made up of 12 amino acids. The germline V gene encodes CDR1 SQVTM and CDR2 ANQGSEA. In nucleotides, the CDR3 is TGCAGTCATCGACAGGGATATACTGAAGCTTTCTTT. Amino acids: CSHRQGYTEAFF.

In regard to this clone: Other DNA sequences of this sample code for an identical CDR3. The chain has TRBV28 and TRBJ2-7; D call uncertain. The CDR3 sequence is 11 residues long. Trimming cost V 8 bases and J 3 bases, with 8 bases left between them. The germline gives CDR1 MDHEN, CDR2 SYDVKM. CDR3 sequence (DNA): TGTGCCAGCTCTCGCGGCTACGAGCAGTACTTC. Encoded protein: CASSRGYEQYF.

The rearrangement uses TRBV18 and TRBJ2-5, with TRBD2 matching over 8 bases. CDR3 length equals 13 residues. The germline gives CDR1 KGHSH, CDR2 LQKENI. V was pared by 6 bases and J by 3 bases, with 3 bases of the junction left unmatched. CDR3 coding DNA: TGTGCCAGCTCGGGACTAGTTGAAGAGACCCAGTACTTC. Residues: CASSGLVEETQYF. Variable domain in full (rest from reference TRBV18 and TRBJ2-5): NAGVMQNPRHLVRRRGQEARLRCSPMKGHSHVYWYRQLPEEGLKFMVYLQKENIIDESGMPKERFSAEFPKEGPSILRIQQVVRGDSAAYFCASSGLVEETQYFGPGTRLLVL.

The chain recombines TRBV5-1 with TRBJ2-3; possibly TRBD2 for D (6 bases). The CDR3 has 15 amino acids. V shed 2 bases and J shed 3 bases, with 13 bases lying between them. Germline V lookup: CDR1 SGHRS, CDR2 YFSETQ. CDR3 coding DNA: TGCGCCAGCAGCTTATCGGCGGGGAATACAGATACGCAGTATTTT. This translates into CASSLSAGNTDTQYF.

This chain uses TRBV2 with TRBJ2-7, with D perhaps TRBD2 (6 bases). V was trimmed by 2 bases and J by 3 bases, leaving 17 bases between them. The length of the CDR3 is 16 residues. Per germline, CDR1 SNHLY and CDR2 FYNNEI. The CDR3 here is CASSERGGVRIYEQYF. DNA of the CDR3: TGTGCCAGCAGTGAAAGGGGCGGGGTACGTATCTACGAGCAGTACTTC. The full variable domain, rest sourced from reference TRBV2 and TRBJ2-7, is EPEVTQTPSHQVTQMGQEVILRCVPISNHLYFYWYRQILGQKVEFLVSFYNNEISEKSEIFDDQFSVERPDGSNFTLKIRSTKLEDSAMYFCASSERGGVRIYEQYFGPGTRLTVT.

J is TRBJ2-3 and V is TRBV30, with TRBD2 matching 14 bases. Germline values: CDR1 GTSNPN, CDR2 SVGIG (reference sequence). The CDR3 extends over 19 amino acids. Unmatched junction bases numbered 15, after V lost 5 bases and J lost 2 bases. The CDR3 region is CAWSREGGLAGAVTDTQYF. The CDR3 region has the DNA TGTGCCTGGTCCCGCGAGGGGGGACTAGCGGGAGCGGTCACAGATACGCAGTATTTT. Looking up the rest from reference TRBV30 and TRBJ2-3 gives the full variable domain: SQTIHQWPATLVQPVGSPLSLECTVEGTSNPNLYWYRQAAGRGLQLLFYSVGIGQISSEVPQNLSASRPQDRQFILSSKKLLLSDSGFYLCAWSREGGLAGAVTDTQYFGPGTRLTVL.

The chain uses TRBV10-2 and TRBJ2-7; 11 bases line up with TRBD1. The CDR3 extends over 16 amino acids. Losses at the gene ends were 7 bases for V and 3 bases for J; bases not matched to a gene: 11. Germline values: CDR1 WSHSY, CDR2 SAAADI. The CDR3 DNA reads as TGCGCCAGCAATGAAAATGGGGACAGGGGGATCTACGAGCAGTACTTC. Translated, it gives CASNENGDRGIYEQYF.

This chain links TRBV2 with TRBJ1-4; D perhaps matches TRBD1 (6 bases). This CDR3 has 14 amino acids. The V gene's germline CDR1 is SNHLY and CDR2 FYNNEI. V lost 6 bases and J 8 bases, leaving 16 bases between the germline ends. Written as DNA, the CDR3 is TGTGCCAGCAGGTTAGACAGGACACGAGAAAAACTGTTTTTT. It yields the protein CASRLDRTREKLFF.

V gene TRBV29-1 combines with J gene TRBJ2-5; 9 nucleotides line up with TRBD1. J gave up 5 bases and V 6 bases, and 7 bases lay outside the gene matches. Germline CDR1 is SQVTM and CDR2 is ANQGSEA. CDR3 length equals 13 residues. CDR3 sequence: CSVDRGAGETQYF. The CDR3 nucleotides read TGCAGCGTGGACAGGGGCGCTGGGGAGACCCAGTACTTC.

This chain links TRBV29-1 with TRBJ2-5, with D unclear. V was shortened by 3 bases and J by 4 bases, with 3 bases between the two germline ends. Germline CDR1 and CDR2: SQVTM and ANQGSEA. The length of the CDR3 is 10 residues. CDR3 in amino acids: CSVDLETQYF. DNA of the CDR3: TGCAGCGTTGATCTAGAGACCCAGTACTTC.

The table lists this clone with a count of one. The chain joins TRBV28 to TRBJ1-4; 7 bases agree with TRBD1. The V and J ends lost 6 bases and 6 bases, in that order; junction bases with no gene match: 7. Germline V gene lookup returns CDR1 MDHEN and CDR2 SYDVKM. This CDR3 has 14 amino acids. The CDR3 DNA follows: TGTGCCAGCAGGTTGACAGGGATGTATGAAAAACTGTTTTTT. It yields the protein CASRLTGMYEKLFF.

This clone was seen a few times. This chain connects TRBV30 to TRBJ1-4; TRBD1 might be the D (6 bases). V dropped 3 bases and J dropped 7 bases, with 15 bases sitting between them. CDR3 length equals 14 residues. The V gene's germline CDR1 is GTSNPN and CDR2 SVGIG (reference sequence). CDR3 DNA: TGTGCCTGGAGGGGGGCGTCCGCGCCTGAAAAACTGTTTTTT. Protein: CAWRGASAPEKLFF.